The 13 T cell receptor beta chains below were found in one sample sequenced in a study of T-cell reconstitution after alpha-beta-depleted transplantation in children. Construction of the TCRbeta library involved unique molecular identifiers. Each CDR3 protein gets one entry after TCRdb re-called the PCR reads with MiXCR. The sample has 150,000 to 200,000 distinct CDR3 sequences, around 10% seen once; the top ten hold about 13%. Sequencing used PBMCs, obtained before TCRalphabeta/CD19-depleted stem cell transplant. The receptors originated from a boy younger than 10 with acute myeloid leukemia, due to receive a stem cell transplant.

On this clonotype: This clone may be a read error of a much larger clone one base away. This rearrangement joins TRBV29-1 to TRBJ1-3; the D gene is possibly TRBD1 (6 bases). CDR3 length equals 13 residues. Per the germline V gene, CDR1 is SQVTM and CDR2 is ANQGSEA. CDR3 nucleotides: TGCAGCGTTGTAGGGGGTTCTGGAAACGCCATATATTTT. It codes for CSVVGGSGNAIYF.

This clonotype came up many times. The rearrangement uses TRBV5-4 and TRBJ2-3; 7 bases are a match to TRBD1. Trimming at V came to 3 bases and at J to 1 base, leaving 2 bases not matched to a gene. The length of the CDR3 is 14 residues. From germline, CDR1 is SGHNT and CDR2 YYREEE (reference sequence). This CDR3 is CASSYGQGTDTQYF. The CDR3, as DNA: TGTGCCAGCAGCTACGGACAGGGCACAGATACGCAGTATTTT.

The sample holds a few counts of this clonotype. This chain uses TRBV6-5 with TRBJ1-6; D unclear. Germline values: CDR1 MNHEY, CDR2 SVGAGI. The CDR3 covers 13 residues. V lost 0 bases to trimming and J lost 12 bases, with 9 bases between them. CDR3 bases: TGTGCCAGCAGTTACTCGACTTGGAGACCCCTCCACTTT. Translated: CASSYSTWRPLHF.

This clonotype was picked up many times. This chain uses TRBV28 with TRBJ2-1; TRBD2 matches 9 bases. Germline V gene lookup returns CDR1 MDHEN and CDR2 SYDVKM. The CDR3 spans 15 residues. Trimming removed 3 bases from V and 8 bases from J; junction bases left unmatched: 8. The CDR3 spells CASSFSGSGHHEQFF. The CDR3 DNA reads TGTGCCAGCAGTTTTAGCGGGAGTGGGCACCATGAGCAGTTCTTC. Based on the CDR3 plus reference TRBV28 and TRBJ2-1, the full variable domain is DVKVTQSSRYLVKRTGEKVFLECVQDMDHENMFWYRQDPGLGLRLIYFSYDVKMKEKGDIPEGYSVSREKKERFSLILESASTNQTSMYLCASSFSGSGHHEQFFGPGTRLTVL.

This clonotype has at least ten counts. This rearrangement joins TRBV20-1 to TRBJ2-1, with D perhaps matching TRBD2 (6 bases). Trimming removed 3 bases at V and 9 bases at J, with 18 bases between. CDR3 size: 14 residues. Germline V gene sequence: CDR1 DFQATT, CDR2 SNEGSKA (reference sequence). The CDR3: CSASLAAADSEQFF. CDR3 in DNA: TGCAGTGCTAGTTTAGCGGCCGCCGACTCTGAGCAGTTCTTC.

This clonotype was recorded at least ten times. The rearrangement links TRBV11-2 to TRBJ2-2, with no clear D. The CDR3 is 14 residues long. CDR1 is SGHAT, CDR2 FQNNGV, per germline. Trimming removed 6 bases at V and 0 bases at J, with 8 bases between. CDR3 bases: TGTGCCAGCAGAATAGTCGCGAACACCGGGGAGCTGTTTTTT. The encoded protein is CASRIVANTGELFF.

This clonotype has ten or more counts. The rearrangement uses TRBV20-1 and TRBJ2-1, with a tentative D call TRBD2 (7 bases). The V end was cut by 3 bases, the J end by 8 bases, with 11 bases between. The V gene's germline CDR1 is DFQATT and CDR2 SNEGSKA (reference sequence). This CDR3 is 12 amino acids long. CDR3 protein: CSASGGRDEQFF. The CDR3 region has the DNA TGCAGTGCTAGCGGGGGGCGGGATGAGCAGTTCTTC.

In regard to this clonotype: Since a much larger clone is just one base distant, this may be a read error. Since the CDR3 does not end with the conserved phenylalanine or tryptophan, this likely comes from a read error. J is TRBJ2-5 and V is TRBV14; no firm D call. This CDR3 comprises 15 residues. Trimming took 5 bases from V and 5 from J, leaving 18 bases between them. CDR1 and CDR2 (germline): SGHDN, FVKESK. The CDR3 DNA is TGTGCCAGCAGCGAATACGGGTTTTCGGCGGAGACCCAGTACCTC. Translation: CASSEYGFSAETQYL.

CDR3 sequence (DNA): TGTGCCAGCACCGAAGTTCCGCGGACCCCCTACGAGCAGTACTTC. Translation: CASTEVPRTPYEQYF. The chain combines TRBV6-1 with TRBJ2-7; D uncertain. This CDR3 spans 15 amino acids. Germline V gene sequence: CDR1 MNHNS, CDR2 SASEGT. V shed 7 bases and J shed 2 bases, with 18 bases lying between them.

This clonotype was detected many times. The CDR3 sequence is CASSPPNTEAFF. The CDR3 bases are TGCGCCAGCAGCCCCCCGAACACTGAAGCTTTCTTT. V is TRBV5-1 and J is TRBJ1-1; D is unresolved. Germline V gives CDR1 SGHRS, CDR2 YFSETQ. This CDR3 comprises 12 residues. V lost 4 bases to trimming and J lost 1 base, with 5 bases between them.

This clonotype came up many times. The chain couples TRBV6-2 or TRBV6-3 to TRBJ1-2, with D possibly matching TRBD1 (5 bases). The CDR3 totals 14 residues. V dropped 0 bases and J dropped 4 bases, with 9 bases sitting between them. The germline gives CDR1 MNHEY, CDR2 SVGEGT. CDR3 nucleotides: TGTGCCAGCAGTTACTCGCAGGGACCCTATGGCTACACCTTC. It translates to CASSYSQGPYGYTF.

This clonotype was counted many times. The rearrangement links TRBV5-4 to TRBJ1-1; TRBD1 agrees at 7 bases. V was clipped by 0 bases and J by 1 base; unmatched bases: 15. Germline CDR1 is SGHNT and CDR2 is YYREEE (reference sequence). CDR3 length equals 19 residues. The CDR3 DNA is TGTGCCAGCAGCTTGGTCACAATACAGGGGAGAAGTCCGAACACTGAAGCTTTCTTT. Amino acid sequence: CASSLVTIQGRSPNTEAFF.

This clonotype has ten or more counts. The chain is built from TRBV3-1 and TRBJ2-5; D may be TRBD1 or TRBD2 (5 bases each). Trimming stripped 0 bases from V and 9 bases from J, with 14 bases between. Germline V gene lookup returns CDR1 LGHDT and CDR2 YNNKEL (reference sequence). This CDR3 has 14 amino acids. CDR3 region: CASSQEFAMGAQYF. Here the CDR3 DNA reads TGTGCCAGCAGCCAAGAATTTGCTATGGGGGCCCAGTACTTC.